Shown below are 2 T cell receptor beta chains from a single sample sequenced in a study of cytomegalovirus exposure and HLA in healthy donors. PCR amplification relied on 60 Vbeta primers (plus 13 Jbeta primers). TCRdb keeps only in-frame clones here, not all; method: immunoSEQ multiplex PCR. The profile shows 80,000 to 95,000 clones, about two thirds of them singletons. Sequencing was performed on PBMCs. Source of these receptors: a human donor in good health.

V gene TRBV14 combines with J gene TRBJ2-7; 7 bases line up with TRBD1. Per the germline V gene, CDR1 is SGHDN and CDR2 is FVKESK. The trim removed 4 bases at V and 3 bases at J, leaving 9 bases unmatched. This CDR3 is built from 15 residues. CDR3 residues: CASSPITGQIYEQYF. CDR3 coding DNA: TGTGCCAGCAGCCCTATCACGGGACAGATCTACGAGCAGTACTTC.

Comments on this clone: Relative to the germline gene, one junction end is altered; a read error may explain this. The chain joins TRBV6-4 to TRBJ1-1; D is uncertain. Germline V lookup: CDR1 MRHNA, CDR2 SNTAGT. The CDR3 extends over 14 amino acids. CDR3: CTSSDSSRGTEAFF. The CDR3 bases are TGTACCAGCAGTGACTCGAGTCGGGGAACTGAAGCTTTCTTT.